This T cell receptor beta chain was sequenced during a study of cytomegalovirus exposure and HLA in healthy donors. About the research overall: Later analysis reported that the roughly 130 validation repertoires shared the platform of the approximately 620 first-cohort repertoires.

The assay was immunoSEQ multiplex PCR, and TCRdb's table has in-frame clones only and misses some. The data show about 140,000 clones, with about four fifths seen just once and almost 1.5% held by the top ten. On this clone itself: Its antigen is unidentified.

Germline CDR1 ENHRY, CDR2 SYGVKD. V dropped 3 bases and J dropped 3; count of bases not matched to a gene: 15. The length of the CDR3 is 20 residues. Study-level results: Reports indicated that the classifier achieved high specificity and sensitivity in diagnosing cytomegalovirus status. Subsequent analysis of the approximately 110 validation repertoires found a tendency for first-cohort TCR clusters to co-occur. Associated with cytomegalovirus, according to the listing, were 150 to 200 TCR beta chains.

This sequence originates from a woman between 25 and 40 years old in good health and CMV-seronegative. The chain has TRBV10-3 and TRBJ2-6; 9 bases are shared with TRBD1. Material for sequencing was PBMCs. In DNA form, the CDR3 reads TGTGCCATCAGTGACCCGGGACAGGGAACCCCACCTTTTGGGGCCAACGTCCTGACTTTC. It yields the protein CAISDPGQGTPPFGANVLTF.